The 28 T cell receptor beta chains given below trace back to one sample, sequenced in a study of beta chain features in type 1 diabetes. General study points: There was a moderate but significant shortening of TCRB CDR3s in all four CD4+ subsets of Type 1 diabetes patients.

The whole isolated RNA underwent reverse transcription, so sequencing captured expressed TCRB transcripts. Data came from immunoSEQ multiplex PCR; TCRdb stores just in-frame clones and leaves some out. The data hold 640,000 or so clones, with roughly an eighth observed a single time. These receptors have no known antigen. Sequencing was performed on naive CD4+ T cells from blood. The receptors stem from a man between 18 and 29 years old with type 1 diabetes.

There are a few counts of this clone. The CDR3 protein is CASSQASGANVLTF. The CDR3 bases are TGTGCCAGCAGCCAGGCTTCTGGGGCCAACGTCCTGACTTTC. This chain connects TRBV6-5 to TRBJ2-6; D is ambiguous. CDR1 is MNHEY and CDR2 is SVGAGI in the germline V gene. This CDR3 is 14 amino acids long. With 6 bases removed from V and 1 base from J, the gap between germline ends came to 7 bases.

This clone was picked up a small number of times. The chain combines TRBV7-9 with TRBJ1-1; D is ambiguous. This CDR3 region has 13 residues. Between the trimmed V and J ends, which lost 5 bases and 1 base, there was a span of 8 bases. CDR1 is SEHNR and CDR2 is FQNEAQ in the germline V gene (reference sequence). The CDR3 is CASSPQANTEAFF. Here the CDR3 DNA reads TGTGCCAGCAGCCCCCAGGCGAACACTGAAGCTTTCTTT.

This clone was seen a few times. The chain links TRBV5-6 to TRBJ2-1, with D perhaps matching TRBD2 (6 bases). This CDR3 region has 16 residues. V was clipped by 4 bases and J by 7 bases, with 21 bases between them. Germline lookup yields CDR1 SGHDT and CDR2 YYEEEE. CDR3: CASSRGPTGVLNEQFF. In DNA form, the CDR3 reads TGTGCCAGCAGCCGCGGACCAACGGGGGTTCTGAATGAGCAGTTCTTC.

This clone has a handful of counts. The same CDR3 can be traced to other DNA sequences in this sample. The rearrangement links TRBV5-1 to TRBJ2-1, with a weak D call TRBD2 (7 bases). With 0 bases removed from V and 0 bases from J, the gap between germline ends came to 10 bases. Germline lookup yields CDR1 SGHRS and CDR2 YFSETQ. The CDR3 has 16 amino acids. CDR3 in amino acids: CASSLAGGSSYNEQFF. In DNA, the CDR3 is TGCGCCAGCAGCTTGGCGGGGGGCAGCTCCTACAATGAGCAGTTCTTC.

This clone was found a few times. The V gene is TRBV6-5, the J gene TRBJ2-7; TRBD1 is a possible D gene (5 bases). Germline V gene data show CDR1 as MNHEY and CDR2 as SVGAGI. The CDR3 is made up of 15 amino acids. Trimming pared 2 bases from V and 3 bases from J, leaving 14 bases between. CDR3 protein: CASSYTQGRGYEQYF. The CDR3 region has the DNA TGTGCCAGCAGTTACACCCAGGGAAGGGGCTACGAGCAGTACTTC.

A few counts support this clone. The chain uses TRBV5-1 and TRBJ2-3; D is perhaps TRBD2 (5 bases). The CDR3 covers 12 residues. The germline V gene has CDR1 SGHRS and CDR2 YFSETQ. V lost 4 bases to trimming and J lost 5 bases, with 8 bases between them. Written as DNA, the CDR3 is TGCGCCAGCAGCACGGGAATAGATACGCAGTATTTT. Amino acids: CASSTGIDTQYF. Based on the CDR3 plus reference TRBV5-1 and TRBJ2-3, the full variable domain is KAGVTQTPRYLIKTRGQQVTLSCSPISGHRSVSWYQQTPGQGLQFLFEYFSETQRNKGNFPGRFSGRQFSNSRSEMNVSTLELGDSALYLCASSTGIDTQYFGPGTRLTVL.

This clone was detected only a few times. The chain carries TRBV6-5 and TRBJ2-7; 12 nucleotides match TRBD1. V lost 4 bases and J lost 7; bases outside the gene matches: 5. Germline lookup yields CDR1 MNHEY and CDR2 SVGAGI. The CDR3 is 14 amino acids. The CDR3 DNA reads TGTGCCAGCAGTTTGGGACAGGGGGCGTGGGAGCAGTACTTC. Translation: CASSLGQGAWEQYF.

The V and J genes are TRBV4-1 and TRBJ1-1; D not certain. The V gene lost 0 bases and the J gene lost 11 bases, with 10 bases spanning the gap. The CDR3 is made up of 12 amino acids. Germline values: CDR1 MGHRA, CDR2 YSYEKL. The CDR3 DNA sequence: TGCGCCAGCAGCCAAGAGACGGGCTCCGCTTTCTTT. The encoded protein is CASSQETGSAFF.

This clone came up a few times. The chain uses TRBV10-3 and TRBJ1-2; 7 positions match TRBD1. Germline V CDR1 and CDR2: ENHRY, SYGVKD. Losses at the gene ends were 8 bases for V and 3 bases for J; bases not matched to a gene: 6. The CDR3 has 13 amino acids. The CDR3 reads CAIGLTGHYGYTF. The DNA for the CDR3 is TGTGCCATCGGGTTGACAGGGCACTATGGCTACACCTTC.

This rearrangement joins TRBV10-3 to TRBJ1-1; D may be TRBD1 (6 bases). The length of the CDR3 is 15 residues. Trimming pared 7 bases from V and 4 bases from J, leaving 19 bases between. Germline V gene lookup returns CDR1 ENHRY and CDR2 SYGVKD. The DNA of the CDR3 is TGTGCCATCACCCCGGCACAGGGCATCAGCACTGAAGCTTTCTTT. This gives the protein CAITPAQGISTEAFF.

This clone showed up just a few times. The chain links TRBV19 to TRBJ1-2; 11 bases are a match to TRBD1. The length of the CDR3 is 16 residues. From germline, CDR1 is LNHDA and CDR2 SQIVND (reference sequence). V gave up 5 bases and J gave up 1 base; unmatched junction bases: 6. For the CDR3, the DNA is TGTGCCAGTAGTTCCCGGGACAGGGGGTATAACTATGGCTACACCTTC. Translation gives CASSSRDRGYNYGYTF.

The chain joins TRBV5-1 to TRBJ2-3, with a weak D call TRBD1 (5 bases). CDR3 length: 15 residues. CDR1 and CDR2 from the germline V gene are SGHRS and YFSETQ. The ends were cut back, 0 bases at V and 3 bases at J, with 11 bases in the middle. CDR3 sequence reads: CASSLEGKGTDTQYF. DNA of the CDR3: TGCGCCAGCAGCTTGGAAGGGAAGGGGACAGATACGCAGTATTTT.

This clone was seen only once. This sequence joins TRBV5-1 and TRBJ1-1; 10 bases match TRBD1. Germline CDR1 and CDR2: SGHRS and YFSETQ. The V gene end was trimmed by 3 bases and the J gene end by 10 bases; junction bases not matched to a gene: 6. The CDR3 is made up of 13 amino acids. The CDR3: CASSWDRGNGAFF. In DNA form, the CDR3 reads TGCGCCAGCAGCTGGGACAGGGGTAACGGAGCTTTCTTT.

V gene TRBV2 combines with J gene TRBJ1-2, with D possibly being TRBD1 (6 bases). V was cut by 2 bases and J by 10 bases, with 14 bases left in between. The CDR3 is made up of 13 amino acids. CDR1 SNHLY and CDR2 FYNNEI come from the germline V gene. In DNA, the CDR3 is TGTGCCAGCAGTGAAACCCCGGGACATAACTACACCTTC. It is translated as CASSETPGHNYTF.

There are a few counts of this clone. The rearrangement uses TRBV7-9 and TRBJ2-2; D possibly uses TRBD1 or TRBD2 (5 bases each). Deletions cut 7 bases from V and 7 bases from J, with 16 bases between. CDR1 is SEHNR, CDR2 FQNEAQ, per germline (reference sequence). This CDR3 has 14 amino acids. The CDR3 sequence: CASTRDQSGGELFF. In DNA, the CDR3 is TGTGCCAGCACCCGGGACCAATCTGGCGGGGAGCTGTTTTTT.

This clone was observed a few times. The CDR3 coding sequence is TGCGCCAGCAGCCAACACCCGGGGACAGGGGGCAAAGAGACCCAGTACTTC. Protein sequence: CASSQHPGTGGKETQYF. J is TRBJ2-5 and V is TRBV4-1; 12 nucleotides align to TRBD1. The CDR3 is 17 residues long. V lost 2 bases, J lost 3 bases, and 7 bases stayed unmatched. Germline V gene sequence: CDR1 MGHRA, CDR2 YSYEKL.

This clone was counted only a few times. V is TRBV30 and J is TRBJ2-1; unclear D gene. Germline V gives CDR1 GTSNPN, CDR2 SVGIG (reference sequence). Trimming stripped 0 bases from V and 8 bases from J, with 11 bases between. The CDR3 spans 13 residues. CDR3 DNA sequence: TGTGCCTGGAGTGTACTCCGGAACGATGAGCAGTTCTTC. This gives the protein CAWSVLRNDEQFF. Full variable domain (remainder filled in from reference TRBV30 and TRBJ2-1): SQTIHQWPATLVQPVGSPLSLECTVEGTSNPNLYWYRQAAGRGLQLLFYSVGIGQISSEVPQNLSASRPQDRQFILSSKKLLLSDSGFYLCAWSVLRNDEQFFGPGTRLTVL.

This clone was observed a few times. The chain links TRBV19 to TRBJ1-5; D gene unclear. CDR3 size: 13 residues. With 3 bases removed from V and 7 bases from J, the gap between germline ends came to 10 bases. CDR1 is LNHDA, CDR2 SQIVND, per germline (reference sequence). DNA for the CDR3: TGTGCCAGTAGTATTACCTCGAGGCAGCCCCAGCATTTT. It encodes CASSITSRQPQHF.

This chain links TRBV18 with TRBJ1-5; 7 positions match TRBD1. The CDR3 sequence is 14 residues long. V shed 5 bases, J shed 3 bases, and the junction held 4 bases outside the gene matches. CDR1 is KGHSH and CDR2 is LQKENI in the germline V gene. The chain's CDR3 is CASSYGTVNQPQHF. DNA for the CDR3: TGTGCCAGCTCATACGGGACAGTCAATCAGCCCCAGCATTTT.

This sequence joins TRBV7-3 and TRBJ2-2, with 9 bases aligning to TRBD1. The V segment lost 5 bases and the J segment 1 base; nucleotides outside the gene matches: 5. The CDR3 spans 16 residues. From germline, CDR1 is SGHTA and CDR2 FQGTGA. CDR3 in DNA: TGTGCCAGCAGCAAGTCGGGACAGGGGAACACCGGGGAGCTGTTTTTT. Translating it yields CASSKSGQGNTGELFF.

This chain links TRBV9 with TRBJ1-5, with D tentatively TRBD1 (6 bases). The length of the CDR3 is 14 residues. Between the trimmed V and J ends, which lost 6 bases and 5 bases, there was a span of 15 bases. The germline V gene encodes CDR1 SGDLS and CDR2 YYNGEE. This chain's CDR3 is CASNLQGDDQPQHF. As DNA, the CDR3 is TGTGCCAGCAACTTACAGGGCGACGATCAGCCCCAGCATTTT.

This chain uses TRBV30 with TRBJ2-2; unclear D gene. The CDR3 consists of 16 residues. Germline values: CDR1 GTSNPN, CDR2 SVGIG (reference sequence). The V end lost 0 bases, the J end lost 4 bases, and 15 bases lay between the germline ends. The CDR3 DNA reads as TGTGCCTGGAGTGTACTAAGGGAATCGGGCACCGGGGAGCTGTTTTTT. Amino acids: CAWSVLRESGTGELFF.

This clone appeared a few times. The rearrangement joins TRBV7-9 to TRBJ2-3; the D call may be TRBD1 or TRBD2 (5 bases each). This CDR3 spans 15 amino acids. Trimming took off 5 bases at V and 1 base at J, with 13 bases between the two ends. CDR1 is SEHNR and CDR2 is FQNEAQ in the germline V gene (reference sequence). CDR3 DNA sequence: TGTGCCAGCAGCGGACGGGACGGTGGCACAGATACGCAGTATTTT. The encoded protein is CASSGRDGGTDTQYF. The full variable domain, with the rest looked up from reference TRBV7-9 and TRBJ2-3, is DTGVSQNPRHKITKRGQNVTFRCDPISEHNRLYWYRQTLGQGPEFLTYFQNEAQLEKSRLLSDRFSAERPKGSFSTLEIQRTEQGDSAMYLCASSGRDGGTDTQYFGPGTRLTVL.

As regards this clone: The same CDR3 arises from other DNA sequences in this sample as well. V usage is TRBV10-3 and J usage is TRBJ1-1; the D is unclear. Germline values: CDR1 ENHRY, CDR2 SYGVKD. Deletions cut 2 bases from V and 8 bases from J, with 9 bases between. This CDR3 comprises 12 residues. The CDR3, as DNA: TGTGCCATCAGTGAGCCCCCCGGGGAAGCTTTCTTT. Protein sequence: CAISEPPGEAFF.

This chain connects TRBV29-1 to TRBJ2-7, with 8 positions matching TRBD1. Trimming cost V 4 bases and J 7 bases; bases outside gene matches: 15. Per the germline V gene, CDR1 is SQVTM and CDR2 is ANQGSEA. The CDR3 extends over 15 amino acids. CDR3 loop: CSVAGPVTGVGEQYF. DNA of the CDR3: TGCAGCGTTGCGGGCCCTGTGACAGGGGTTGGAGAGCAGTACTTC.

This clone has a handful of counts. The rearrangement links TRBV9 to TRBJ1-2; 7 nucleotides agree with TRBD1. Germline CDR1 SGDLS, CDR2 YYNGEE. V trimming: 4 bases; J trimming: 4 bases; junction bases outside the gene matches: 7. CDR3 length equals 14 residues. The CDR3 loop is CASSTTGQAYGYTF. The CDR3 bases are TGTGCCAGCAGCACTACTGGACAGGCCTATGGCTACACCTTC. Drawing the rest from reference TRBV9 and TRBJ1-2, the complete variable domain is DSGVTQTPKHLITATGQRVTLRCSPRSGDLSVYWYQQSLDQGLQFLIQYYNGEERAKGNILERFSAQQFPDLHSELNLSSLELGDSALYFCASSTTGQAYGYTFGSGTRLTVV.

The chain carries TRBV5-8 and TRBJ2-7; D is unresolved. The CDR3 contains 11 residues. Trimming removed 0 bases at V and 6 bases at J, with 4 bases between. From germline, CDR1 is SGHTS and CDR2 YDEGEE. CDR3 DNA: TGTGCCAGCAGCTTGGGCGGCGAGCAGTACTTC. It encodes CASSLGGEQYF.

Comments on this clone: At one end the junction does not follow the germline gene, possibly because of a read error. V and J are TRBV7-7 and TRBJ2-3, with 8 positions matching TRBD2. CDR3 size: 13 residues. The germline CDR1 and CDR2 sequences are SSHAT and FNYEAQ (reference sequence). For the CDR3, the DNA is TGTGCTAGCAGCTCCGGGGGGGCAGATACGCAGTATTTT. Its protein product is CASSSGGADTQYF.